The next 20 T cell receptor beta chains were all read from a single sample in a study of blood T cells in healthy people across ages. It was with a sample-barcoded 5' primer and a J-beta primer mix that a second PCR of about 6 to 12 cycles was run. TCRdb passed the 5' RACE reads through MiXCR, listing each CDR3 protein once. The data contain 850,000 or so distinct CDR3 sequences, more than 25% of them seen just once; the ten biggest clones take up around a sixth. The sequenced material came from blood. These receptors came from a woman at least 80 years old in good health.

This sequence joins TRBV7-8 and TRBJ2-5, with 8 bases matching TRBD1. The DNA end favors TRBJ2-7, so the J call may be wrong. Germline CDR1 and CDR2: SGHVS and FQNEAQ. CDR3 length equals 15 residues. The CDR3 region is CASSPLRTGPNEQYF. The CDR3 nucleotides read TGTGCCAGCAGCCCCCTGCGGACAGGGCCCAACGAGCAGTACTTC.

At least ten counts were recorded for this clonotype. The CDR3 reads CASSLQQGAGEKLFF. CDR3 in DNA: TGTGCCAGCAGCTTACAACAGGGGGCCGGTGAAAAACTGTTTTTT. The chain carries TRBV7-2 and TRBJ1-4, with 9 bases that match TRBD1. The junction had 5 bases not matched to a gene; V was cut back by 2 bases and J by 7 bases. Germline lookup yields CDR1 SGHTA and CDR2 FQGNSA. The CDR3 consists of 15 residues.

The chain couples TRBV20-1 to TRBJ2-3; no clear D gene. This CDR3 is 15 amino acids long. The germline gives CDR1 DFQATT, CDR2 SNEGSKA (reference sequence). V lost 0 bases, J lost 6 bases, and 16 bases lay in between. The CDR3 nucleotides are TGCAGTGCTAGAGATCCCCAACGGCCCGTGGATACGCAGTATTTT. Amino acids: CSARDPQRPVDTQYF.

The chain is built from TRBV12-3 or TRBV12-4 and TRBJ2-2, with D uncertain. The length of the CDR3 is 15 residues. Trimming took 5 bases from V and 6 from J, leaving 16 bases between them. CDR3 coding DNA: TGTGCCAGCAGTCCCCGACCCCGGAGATCCGGGGAGCTGTTTTTT. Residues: CASSPRPRRSGELFF.

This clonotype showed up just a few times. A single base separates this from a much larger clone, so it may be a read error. The CDR3 loop is CASSSQGRHEQYF. CDR3 nucleotide sequence: TGTGCCAGCAGTTCACAGGGACGCCACGAGCAGTACTTC. The J gene is TRBJ2-7, the V gene TRBV12-3 or TRBV12-4, with D possibly TRBD1 on 6 matching bases. V lost 4 bases, J lost 5 bases, and 12 bases lay in between. The CDR3 loop spans 13 amino acids.

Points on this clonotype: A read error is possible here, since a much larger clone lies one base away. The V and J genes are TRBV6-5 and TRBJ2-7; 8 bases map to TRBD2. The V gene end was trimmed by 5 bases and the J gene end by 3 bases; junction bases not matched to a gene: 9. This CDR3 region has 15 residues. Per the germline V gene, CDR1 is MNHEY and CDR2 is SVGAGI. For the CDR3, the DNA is TGTGCCAGCAGTCCCTCTGGGACTAGTCGCTACGAGCAGTACTTC. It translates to CASSPSGTSRYEQYF.

For the CDR3, the DNA is TGTGCCAGCAGCTTGGACCAAACTAGCACAGATACGCAGTATTTT. This translates into CASSLDQTSTDTQYF. V gene TRBV5-5 combines with J gene TRBJ2-3; D remains unclear. Germline-derived CDR1 and CDR2 are SGHKS and YYEKEE (reference sequence). The V end lost 0 bases, the J end lost 0 bases, and 8 bases lay between the germline ends. CDR3 length equals 15 residues. The whole variable domain, filled in from reference TRBV5-5 and TRBJ2-3, reads DAGVTQSPTHLIKTRGQQVTLRCSPISGHKSVSWYQQVLGQGPQFIFQYYEKEERGRGNFPDRFSARQFPNYSSELNVNALLLGDSALYLCASSLDQTSTDTQYFGPGTRLTVL.

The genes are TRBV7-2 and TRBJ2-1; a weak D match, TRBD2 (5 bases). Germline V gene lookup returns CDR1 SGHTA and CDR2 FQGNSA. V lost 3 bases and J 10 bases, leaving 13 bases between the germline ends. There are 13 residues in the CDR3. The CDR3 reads CASSLVLVGEQFF. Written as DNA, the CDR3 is TGTGCCAGCAGCTTGGTACTAGTCGGGGAGCAGTTCTTC.

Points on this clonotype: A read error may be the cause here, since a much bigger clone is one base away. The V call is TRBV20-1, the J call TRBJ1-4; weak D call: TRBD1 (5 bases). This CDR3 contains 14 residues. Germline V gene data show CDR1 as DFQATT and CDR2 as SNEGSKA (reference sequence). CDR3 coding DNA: TGCAGTGTAACTCAGGGAGCAACTAATGAAAAACGGTTTTTT. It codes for CSVTQGATNEKRFF.

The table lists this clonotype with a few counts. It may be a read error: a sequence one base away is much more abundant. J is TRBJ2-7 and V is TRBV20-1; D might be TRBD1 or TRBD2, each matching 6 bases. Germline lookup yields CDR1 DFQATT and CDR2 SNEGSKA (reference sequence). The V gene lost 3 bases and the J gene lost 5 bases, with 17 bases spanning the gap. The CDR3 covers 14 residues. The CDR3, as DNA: TGCAGTGCTAGCCTACGCTCCGGGGGCGACGAGCAGTACTTC. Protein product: CSASLRSGGDEQYF.

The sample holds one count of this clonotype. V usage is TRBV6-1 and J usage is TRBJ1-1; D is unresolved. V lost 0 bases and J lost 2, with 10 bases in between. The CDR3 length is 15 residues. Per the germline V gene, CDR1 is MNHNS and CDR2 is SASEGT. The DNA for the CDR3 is TGTGCCAGCAGTGAAGCGCAGGCGGGCAACACTGAAGCTTTCTTT. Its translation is CASSEAQAGNTEAFF.

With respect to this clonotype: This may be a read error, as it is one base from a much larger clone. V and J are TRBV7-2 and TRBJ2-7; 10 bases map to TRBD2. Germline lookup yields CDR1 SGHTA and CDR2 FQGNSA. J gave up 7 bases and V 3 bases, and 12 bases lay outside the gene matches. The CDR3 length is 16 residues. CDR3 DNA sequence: TGTGCCAGCAGCTTTACCGGGACTAGCGTCGACAATGAGCAGTACTTC. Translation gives CASSFTGTSVDNEQYF.

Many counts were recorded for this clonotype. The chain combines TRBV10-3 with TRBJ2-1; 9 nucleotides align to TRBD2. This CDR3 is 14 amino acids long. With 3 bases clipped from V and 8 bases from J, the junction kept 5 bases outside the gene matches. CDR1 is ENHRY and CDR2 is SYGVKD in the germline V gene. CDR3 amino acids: CAISESGGYDEQFF. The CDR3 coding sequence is TGTGCCATCAGTGAAAGCGGGGGGTACGATGAGCAGTTCTTC.

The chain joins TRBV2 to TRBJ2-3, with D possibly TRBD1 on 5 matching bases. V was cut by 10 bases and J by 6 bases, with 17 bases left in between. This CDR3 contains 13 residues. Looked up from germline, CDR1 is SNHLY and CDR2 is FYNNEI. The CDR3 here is CANRPGLLDTQYF. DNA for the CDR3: TGTGCCAACAGACCAGGGTTGTTGGATACGCAGTATTTT. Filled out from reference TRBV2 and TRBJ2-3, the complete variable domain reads EPEVTQTPSHQVTQMGQEVILRCVPISNHLYFYWYRQILGQKVEFLVSFYNNEISEKSEIFDDQFSVERPDGSNFTLKIRSTKLEDSAMYFCANRPGLLDTQYFGPGTRLTVL.

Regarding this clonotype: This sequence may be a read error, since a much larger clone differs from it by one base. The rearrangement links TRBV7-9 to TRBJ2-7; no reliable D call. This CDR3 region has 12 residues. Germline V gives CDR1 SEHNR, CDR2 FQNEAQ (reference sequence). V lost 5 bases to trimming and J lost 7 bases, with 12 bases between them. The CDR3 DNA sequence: TGTGCCAGCAGCCGGAATAACAATGAGCAGTACTTC. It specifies CASSRNNNEQYF.

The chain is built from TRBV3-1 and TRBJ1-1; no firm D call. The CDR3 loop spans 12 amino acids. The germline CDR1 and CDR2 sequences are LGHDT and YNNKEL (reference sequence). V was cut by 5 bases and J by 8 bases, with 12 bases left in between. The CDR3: CASSYLRTEAFF. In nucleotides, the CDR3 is TGTGCCAGCAGCTACCTCCGAACGGAAGCTTTCTTT.

The CDR3 DNA reads as TGTGCCAGTACAAAAGGGACTTCAAGGGGGAATGAGCAGTTCTTC. This encodes CASTKGTSRGNEQFF. The V and J genes are TRBV28 and TRBJ2-1, with D perhaps being TRBD1 or TRBD2 (6 bases each). Trimming took off 9 bases at V and 7 bases at J, with 22 bases between the two ends. The CDR3 consists of 15 residues. Germline CDR1 and CDR2: MDHEN and SYDVKM. Together with reference TRBV28 and TRBJ2-1, the CDR3 gives the full variable domain: DVKVTQSSRYLVKRTGEKVFLECVQDMDHENMFWYRQDPGLGLRLIYFSYDVKMKEKGDIPEGYSVSREKKERFSLILESASTNQTSMYLCASTKGTSRGNEQFFGPGTRLTVL.

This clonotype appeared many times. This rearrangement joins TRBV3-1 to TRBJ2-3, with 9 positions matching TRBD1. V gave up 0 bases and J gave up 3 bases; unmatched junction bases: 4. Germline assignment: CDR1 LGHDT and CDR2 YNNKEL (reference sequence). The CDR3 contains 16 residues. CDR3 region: CASSQDGGQGTDTQYF. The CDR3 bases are TGTGCCAGCAGCCAAGATGGAGGACAGGGGACAGATACGCAGTATTTT.

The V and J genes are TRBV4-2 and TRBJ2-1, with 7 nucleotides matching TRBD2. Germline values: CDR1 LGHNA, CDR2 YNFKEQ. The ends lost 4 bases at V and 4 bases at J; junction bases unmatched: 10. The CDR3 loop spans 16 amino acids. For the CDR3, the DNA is TGTGCCAGCAGCCTACCGGGGGGTCCCCTGTACAATGAGCAGTTCTTC. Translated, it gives CASSLPGGPLYNEQFF.

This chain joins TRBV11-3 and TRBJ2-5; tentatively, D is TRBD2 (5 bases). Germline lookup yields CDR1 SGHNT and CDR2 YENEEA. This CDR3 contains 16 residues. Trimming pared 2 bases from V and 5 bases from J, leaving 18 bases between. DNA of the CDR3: TGTGCCAGCAGCTTACCCCTTAGTCGGGGAGTCGAGACCCAGTACTTC. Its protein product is CASSLPLSRGVETQYF.